Sequencing of this TCR beta chain was carried out in a study of patients and donors after allogeneic stem cell transplantation. This clonotype was recorded a few times. The V end was cut by 10 bases, the J end by 0 bases, with 10 bases between. The CDR3 loop spans 13 amino acids. Germline assignment: CDR1 ENHRY and CDR2 SYGVKD. TCRdb redid the calling of the RT-PCR reads with MiXCR, one entry per CDR3 protein. This sample has roughly 940,000 distinct CDR3 sequences; about a sixth occur once, and the top ten carry roughly 6.4%. Sequenced: blood, either unsorted or a sorted T cell fraction (not recorded which). The receptor comes from a human donor who was either an allogeneic HSCT recipient or a stem cell or donor lymphocyte infusion donor (not recorded which). It is not recorded whose cells these are; they may come from a transplant donor. The chain is built from TRBV10-3 and TRBJ1-5, with no clear D. The CDR3 DNA is TGTGCCACGGCCGGGAATAGCAATCAGCCCCAGCATTTT. Amino acids: CATAGNSNQPQHF.